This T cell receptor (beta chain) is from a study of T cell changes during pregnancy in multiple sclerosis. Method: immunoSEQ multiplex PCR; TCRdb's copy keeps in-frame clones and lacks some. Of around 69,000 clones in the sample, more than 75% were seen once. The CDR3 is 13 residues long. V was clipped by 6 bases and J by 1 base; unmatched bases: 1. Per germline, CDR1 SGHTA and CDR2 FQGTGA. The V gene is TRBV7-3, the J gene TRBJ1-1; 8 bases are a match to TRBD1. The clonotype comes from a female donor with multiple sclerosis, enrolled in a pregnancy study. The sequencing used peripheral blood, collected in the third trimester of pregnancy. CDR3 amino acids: CASRGTGNTEAFF. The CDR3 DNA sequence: TGTGCCAGCAGGGGGACAGGGAACACTGAAGCTTTCTTT.